The sequence of this TCR beta chain was determined in a study of T cell responses to AZD1222 COVID-19 vaccine. Study outcomes and limitations: Of spike-specific TCRs, nearly half reportedly target regions left unmutated in variants. Receipt of two AZD1222 doses was followed by a rise in Spike-specific TCR breadth and depth. Repertoires were obtained solely post-peak T cell response. Spike as a whole was targeted by vaccine-associated CD4 TCRs, dominant at 160-218 and 743-854.

Concerning this clone itself: Its matching antigen is unknown.

From germline, CDR1 is MNHEY and CDR2 SVGAGI. V was clipped by 8 bases and J by 1 base; unmatched bases: 6. This CDR3 region has 14 residues. Using immunoSEQ multiplex PCR, the repertoire was profiled, and TCRdb retains in-frame clones only, with some absent. This table holds roughly 120,000 clones, about 88% found once. The TCR originated in an adult in good health. The chain couples TRBV6-5 to TRBJ1-1; the match to TRBD1 covers 8 bases. Sequences were derived from peripheral blood, sampled on day 0 of AZD1222 vaccination. This CDR3 reads CASFRDRTNTEAFF. The CDR3, as DNA: TGTGCCAGCTTCCGGGACAGGACGAACACTGAAGCTTTCTTT.